These 3 T cell receptor beta chains came from one sample sequenced in a study of T-cell reconstitution after alpha-beta-depleted transplantation in children. Researchers prepared the TCRbeta library using unique molecular identifiers, the study reports. TCRdb passed the PCR reads through MiXCR, listing each CDR3 protein once. This sample has hundreds of thousands of distinct CDR3 sequences; roughly a tenth occur once, and the top ten carry about 6%. Material: PBMCs from the stem cell graft donor, obtained from the stem cell graft. The receptors derive from a human donor who donated a stem cell graft to a child with acute lymphoblastic leukemia.

V is TRBV5-4 and J is TRBJ2-3; tentatively, D is TRBD1 (6 bases). Germline CDR1 reads SGHNT; CDR2 reads YYREEE (reference sequence). V was pared by 2 bases and J by 1 base, with 26 bases between. The CDR3 spans 20 residues. For the CDR3, the DNA is TGTGCCAGCAGCTTTTCGCTTGCTGGGGGCAAATTCTTCGGCACAGATACGCAGTATTTT. It specifies CASSFSLAGGKFFGTDTQYF.

This clonotype was seen only a few times. The V call is TRBV30, the J call TRBJ1-2; TRBD1 might be the D (6 bases). CDR3 length: 14 amino acids. V was pared by 3 bases and J by 4 bases, with 15 bases between. The germline gives CDR1 GTSNPN, CDR2 SVGIG (reference sequence). DNA for the CDR3: TGTGCCTGGAGCCCAGTACAGGGAGGCTATGGCTACACCTTC. Protein product: CAWSPVQGGYGYTF.

The chain links TRBV7-2 to TRBJ2-3; 12 nucleotides match TRBD2. Unmatched junction bases numbered 5, after V lost 1 base and J lost 6 bases. The CDR3 spans 16 residues. Germline CDR1 reads SGHTA; CDR2 reads FQGNSA. The CDR3 DNA reads TGTGCCAGCAGCTTAGAGGCTAGCGGGGGGGCGGATACGCAGTATTTT. Translated: CASSLEASGGADTQYF.